Below, one TCR beta chain is given with its context. Its target is not known. Repertoires were generated with immunoSEQ multiplex PCR, while TCRdb's copy carries only in-frame clones and drops some. Of tens of thousands of clones in the sample, about 74% are singletons; the top ten hold around 2.1%. The authors isolated CD4+ T cells after nine to eleven days of culture. This sample stems from a study of vaccination effects on CD4 cells after COVID-19. Across the study: Within the ViraFEST assay, antigen-specific CD4+ T cells underwent expansion with viral peptide pools prior to sequencing. Each participant was given two doses of one vaccine (BNT162b2 or mRNA-1273). Whole-study results and caveats: Researchers reported few convalescent patients and no early post-infection timepoints in the study. Common cold coronavirus cross-reactivity was shown by only 1 of 255 vaccine-induced clones in healthy vaccinees.

The sample in question was CD4+ T cells from PBMCs cultured without peptide, obtained before COVID-19 vaccination. The clonotype originates from a human donor who received a COVID-19 vaccine.

The CDR3 DNA sequence: TGTGCCAGCAGCTTGGACGGCAGGAGCTCTGGAAACACCATATATTTT. It codes for CASSLDGRSSGNTIYF. V and J are TRBV5-4 and TRBJ1-3; D remains unclear. This CDR3 has 16 residues. Trimming shortened V by 0 bases and J by 0 bases, and 10 bases separated the two germline ends. Per germline, CDR1 SGHNT and CDR2 YYREEE (reference sequence).